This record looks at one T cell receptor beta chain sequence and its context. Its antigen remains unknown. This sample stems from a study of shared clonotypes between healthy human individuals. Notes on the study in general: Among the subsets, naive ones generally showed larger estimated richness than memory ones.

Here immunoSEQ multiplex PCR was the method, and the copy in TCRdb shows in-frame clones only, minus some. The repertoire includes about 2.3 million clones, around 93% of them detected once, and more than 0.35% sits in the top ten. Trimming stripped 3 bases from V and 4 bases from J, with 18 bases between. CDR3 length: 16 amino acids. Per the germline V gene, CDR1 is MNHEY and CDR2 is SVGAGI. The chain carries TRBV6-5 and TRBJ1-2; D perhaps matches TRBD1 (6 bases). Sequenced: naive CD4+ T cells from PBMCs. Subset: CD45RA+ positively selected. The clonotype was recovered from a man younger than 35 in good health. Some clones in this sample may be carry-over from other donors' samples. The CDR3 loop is CASSYQNGGLGYGYTF. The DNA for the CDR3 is TGTGCCAGCAGTTATCAAAATGGGGGGCTTGGCTATGGCTACACCTTC.